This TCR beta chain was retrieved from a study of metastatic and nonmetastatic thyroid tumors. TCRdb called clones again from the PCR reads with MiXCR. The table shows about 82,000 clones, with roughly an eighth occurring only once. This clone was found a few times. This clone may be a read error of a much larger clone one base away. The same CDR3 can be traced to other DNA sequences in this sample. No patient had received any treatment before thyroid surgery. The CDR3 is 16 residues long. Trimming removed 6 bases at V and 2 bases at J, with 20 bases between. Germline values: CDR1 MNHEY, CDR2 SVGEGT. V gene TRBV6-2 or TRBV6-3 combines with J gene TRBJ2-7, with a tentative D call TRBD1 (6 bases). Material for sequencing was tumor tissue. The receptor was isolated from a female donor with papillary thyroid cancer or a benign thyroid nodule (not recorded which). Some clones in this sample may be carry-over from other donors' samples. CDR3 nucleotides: TGTGCCAGCAGCCAGCCGACAGGTGGCCTTACCTACGAGCAGTACTTC. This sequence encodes CASSQPTGGLTYEQYF.